The 17 T cell receptor beta chains presented below share a single source sample, sequenced in a study of blood T cells in healthy people across ages. A second PCR, run for about 6 to 11 cycles, used a sample-barcoded 5' primer plus a J-beta primer mix. MiXCR was run by TCRdb on the 5' RACE reads, yielding one entry per CDR3 protein. The table records 800,000 or so distinct CDR3 sequences, around 25% of them present only once. These records were also assigned to another study, of T cells of mothers and their children.

The material sequenced was blood. All receptors derive from a boy younger than 18 in good health.

This clonotype was seen only a few times. The rearrangement joins TRBV9 to TRBJ2-3; D perhaps matches TRBD2 (5 bases). Germline V lookup: CDR1 SGDLS, CDR2 YYNGEE. The germline V and J ends were trimmed by 0 bases and 7 bases, with 12 bases remaining between them. There are 14 residues in the CDR3. CDR3 in DNA: TGTGCCAGCAGCGTAGATGAGGGAATATATACGCAGTATTTT. Translated, it gives CASSVDEGIYTQYF.

The rearrangement links TRBV28 to TRBJ1-4, with D unresolved. Germline values: CDR1 MDHEN, CDR2 SYDVKM. The CDR3 length is 17 residues. V shed 3 bases and J shed 0 bases, with 14 bases lying between them. In DNA form, the CDR3 reads TGTGCCAGCAGTTTCCCCCGGGAAAGTGCAACTAATGAAAAACTGTTTTTT. Protein sequence: CASSFPRESATNEKLFF.

The chain employs TRBV12-3 or TRBV12-4 and TRBJ1-3; D remains ambiguous. V gave up 6 bases and J gave up 5 bases, with 11 bases separating them. This CDR3 comprises 13 residues. CDR3 amino acids: CASRGSPRNTIYF. CDR3 in DNA: TGTGCCAGCAGGGGGTCCCCTAGAAACACCATATATTTT.

The chain is built from TRBV2 and TRBJ2-3; 9 nucleotides agree with TRBD2. V dropped 7 bases and J dropped 0; count of bases not matched to a gene: 8. The CDR3 spans 16 residues. Germline V lookup: CDR1 SNHLY, CDR2 FYNNEI. Here the CDR3 DNA reads TGTGCCAGCACCACACTAGCGGGCATTAGCACAGATACGCAGTATTTT. Its translation is CASTTLAGISTDTQYF.

The chain combines TRBV4-1 with TRBJ2-5; TRBD2 aligns across 12 bases. The J call may be faulty, since TRBJ2-1 better matches the DNA end. The CDR3 runs to 15 residues. CDR1 and CDR2 from the germline V gene are MGHRA and YSYEKL. The CDR3 nucleotides are TGCGCCAGCAGCCAAGGGACTAGCGGGAAAGATGAGCAGTTCTTC. Amino acids: CASSQGTSGKDEQFF.

This chain joins TRBV12-3 or TRBV12-4 and TRBJ2-5; 9 bases line up with TRBD2. The DNA end favors TRBJ2-1, so the J call may be wrong. CDR3 size: 16 residues. The CDR3 spells CASSLRVSGSGDEQFF. As DNA, the CDR3 is TGTGCCAGCAGTTTACGGGTTAGCGGGAGTGGGGATGAGCAGTTCTTC.

The chain uses TRBV7-8 and TRBJ2-6; 9 bases match TRBD1. The trim removed 5 bases at V and 2 bases at J, leaving 16 bases unmatched. The germline CDR1 and CDR2 sequences are SGHVS and FQNEAQ. The CDR3 length is 20 residues. Written as DNA, the CDR3 is TGTGCCAGCAGCCCCCGACCGGCCCGGGACAGGGCGACTGGGGCCAACGTCCTGACTTTC. It encodes CASSPRPARDRATGANVLTF.

This clonotype was observed a few times. The V call is TRBV29-1, the J call TRBJ2-3; the D is unclear. CDR3 length: 12 residues. Germline V gives CDR1 SQVTM, CDR2 ANQGSEA. V lost 4 bases and J 1 base, leaving 6 bases between the germline ends. The CDR3 spells CSVAGGTDTQYF. The CDR3 bases are TGCAGCGTTGCCGGAGGCACAGATACGCAGTATTTT.

This clonotype was detected a few times. The chain employs TRBV12-3 or TRBV12-4 and TRBJ2-7, with 8 bases lining up with TRBD1. Germline trimming cut 4 bases from V and 7 bases from J; bases unmatched to any gene: 6. The CDR3 sequence is 13 residues long. The CDR3 loop reads CASSWTGPTEQYF. The CDR3 DNA sequence: TGTGCCAGCAGTTGGACAGGGCCCACGGAGCAGTACTTC.

This clonotype has more than one count but fewer than ten. V is TRBV14 and J is TRBJ2-1; TRBD1 matches 11 bases. After removal of 3 bases from V and 6 bases from J, the junction contained 7 bases not matched to a gene. CDR3 length: 16 residues. The V gene's germline CDR1 is SGHDN and CDR2 FVKESK. CDR3 nucleotides: TGTGCCAGCAGCCACCTTGGACAGGGGGCGCCCAATGAGCAGTTCTTC. Translating gives CASSHLGQGAPNEQFF.

This clonotype has more than one count but fewer than ten. The DNA for the CDR3 is TGTGCCAGCAGTTACTCATCCGGACAGAACACTGAAGCTTTCTTT. Translating it yields CASSYSSGQNTEAFF. The chain couples TRBV6-5 to TRBJ1-1; D is perhaps TRBD1 (5 bases). Trimming removed 0 bases at V and 1 base at J, with 9 bases between. CDR1 and CDR2 (germline): MNHEY, SVGAGI. The CDR3 is 15 residues long.

This clonotype was recorded a few times. CDR3 sequence: CASSSITGVAEQYF. The CDR3 DNA reads TGTGCCAGCAGTTCCATCACAGGGGTTGCGGAGCAGTACTTC. The chain combines TRBV27 with TRBJ2-7, with 7 bases aligning to TRBD1. The CDR3 sequence is 14 residues long. The ends lost 4 bases at V and 7 bases at J; junction bases unmatched: 10. In germline, CDR1 is MNHEY, CDR2 SMNVEV (reference sequence).

This clonotype was found a few times. The chain employs TRBV6-5 and TRBJ2-5; TRBD1 matches at 10 bases. The J call is uncertain, as TRBJ2-7 better fits the DNA end. CDR3 length: 18 residues. Germline V gives CDR1 MNHEY, CDR2 SVGAGI. For the CDR3, the DNA is TGTGCCAGCAGTTACTCTGATGGACAGGGGGATATCTCGTACGAGCAGTACTTC. Its protein is CASSYSDGQGDISYEQYF.

This clonotype was detected only a few times. At one end the junction does not follow the germline gene, possibly because of a read error. The CDR3 is CASSYSGLALFF. The DNA of the CDR3 is TGTGCCAGCAGTTACTCGGGACTAGCGTTGTTCTTC. The chain carries TRBV6-6 and TRBJ2-5, with 10 bases that match TRBD2. This CDR3 has 12 amino acids. CDR1 is MNHNY and CDR2 is SVGAGI in the germline V gene (reference sequence).

This chain joins TRBV4-3 and TRBJ2-7, with D tentatively TRBD2 (6 bases). Trimming pared 1 base from V and 5 bases from J, leaving 12 bases between. Per the germline V gene, CDR1 is LGHNA and CDR2 is YSLEER. The length of the CDR3 is 14 residues. The CDR3 sequence: CASSQGGGDNEQYF. CDR3 in DNA: TGCGCCAGCAGCCAAGGTGGAGGGGATAACGAGCAGTACTTC.

The rearrangement joins TRBV3-1 to TRBJ2-1, with D perhaps matching TRBD2 (5 bases). The CDR3 loop spans 12 amino acids. V was cut by 7 bases and J by 9 bases, with 13 bases left in between. CDR1 LGHDT and CDR2 YNNKEL come from the germline V gene (reference sequence). The CDR3 DNA sequence: TGTGCCAGCACCCAGACCCGGGGTGAGCAGTTCTTC. It specifies CASTQTRGEQFF.

In its sample, this clonotype was seen a few times. The chain combines TRBV12-3 or TRBV12-4 with TRBJ2-5; a possible D gene is TRBD2 (7 bases). This CDR3 contains 18 residues. V was cut by 1 base and J by 4 bases, with 22 bases left in between. For the CDR3, the DNA is TGTGCCAGCAGTTTAGGGGGGCGGGGGCTAGGCGGACGAGAGACCCAGTACTTC. The encoded protein is CASSLGGRGLGGRETQYF.